Following are 16 T cell receptor beta chains from one sample sequenced in a study of T cells in Graves' hyperthyroidism and ophthalmopathy. Amplification of TCR beta CDR3 regions used RNA as the template. Primed by the HTBI set, a first-round RT-PCR was run on the TCR CDR3. One entry per CDR3 protein results from TCRdb running MiXCR on the multiplex PCR reads. The table lists 500,000 to 600,000 distinct CDR3 sequences, about 20% of them singletons, with approximately 48% in the top ten. The sequenced material came from blood. The receptors shown here come from a man aged 40-49 years with Graves' ophthalmopathy.

This clonotype has just a few counts. The CDR3 reads CASSVGGARTNTGELFF. The DNA for the CDR3 is TGTGCCAGCAGCGTAGGGGGAGCTCGGACTAACACCGGGGAGCTGTTTTTT. This chain links TRBV3-1 with TRBJ2-2; D is possibly TRBD1 (6 bases). CDR1 LGHDT and CDR2 YNNKEL come from the germline V gene (reference sequence). V was trimmed by 5 bases and J by 2 bases, leaving 18 bases between them. CDR3 size: 17 residues.

This clonotype was picked up one time. One end of the junction varies from germline; a read error may be responsible. This chain joins TRBV6-9 and TRBJ2-1, with 7 positions matching TRBD2. Germline CDR1 reads MNHGY; CDR2 reads SVAAGI. CDR3 length: 16 residues. The CDR3: CASSIFRGVSYNEQSF. In DNA form, the CDR3 reads TGTGCCAGCAGCATATTCCGGGGGGTTTCCTACAATGAGCAGTCCTTC.

The chain joins TRBV20-1 to TRBJ2-7, with D possibly matching TRBD1 (6 bases). The germline V gene has CDR1 DFQATT and CDR2 SNEGSKA (reference sequence). The CDR3 covers 14 residues. The ends were cut back, 1 base at V and 2 bases at J, with 12 bases in the middle. Written as DNA, the CDR3 is TGCAGTGCTAGAGTTCCGGGACAAACCTACGAGCAGTACTTC. This sequence encodes CSARVPGQTYEQYF.

This clonotype was seen only a few times. The rearrangement uses TRBV30 and TRBJ2-5; D possibly corresponds to TRBD1 (6 bases). Trimming removed 3 bases at V and 5 bases at J, with 10 bases between. Looked up from germline, CDR1 is GTSNPN and CDR2 is SVGIG (reference sequence). This CDR3 spans 12 amino acids. Here the CDR3 reads CAWSQQGETQYF. The DNA for the CDR3 is TGTGCCTGGAGCCAGCAGGGGGAGACCCAGTACTTC.

The sample holds many counts of this clonotype. The V and J genes are TRBV5-1 and TRBJ2-3; 8 bases line up with TRBD2. This CDR3 has 15 residues. Germline CDR1 and CDR2: SGHRS and YFSETQ. V dropped 2 bases and J dropped 3; count of bases not matched to a gene: 5. The chain's CDR3 is CASSLSGRLTDTQYF. In nucleotides, the CDR3 is TGCGCCAGCAGCTTAAGCGGGAGATTAACAGATACGCAGTATTTT.

The genes are TRBV12-3 or TRBV12-4 and TRBJ1-2, with 8 bases lining up with TRBD1. This CDR3 has 15 amino acids. V shed 3 bases, J shed 8 bases, and the junction held 11 bases outside the gene matches. CDR3 DNA: TGTGCCAGCAGTTTCCTCCGGACAGGGATAGGGGGCTACACCTTC. Translated, it gives CASSFLRTGIGGYTF.

This clonotype was detected many times. The V and J genes are TRBV2 and TRBJ1-2, with TRBD1 as a possible D gene (5 bases). CDR3 size: 11 residues. Germline CDR1 is SNHLY and CDR2 is FYNNEI. V was shortened by 8 bases and J by 4 bases, with 8 bases between the two germline ends. CDR3 loop: CASGTLYGYTF. The DNA for the CDR3 is TGTGCCAGCGGGACGCTCTATGGCTACACCTTC.

This clonotype was seen many times. The chain has TRBV6-1 and TRBJ2-2, with 15 bases aligning to TRBD2. This CDR3 is built from 16 residues. The trim removed 6 bases at V and 5 bases at J, leaving 4 bases unmatched. Germline V gene sequence: CDR1 MNHNS, CDR2 SASEGT. The CDR3, as DNA: TGTGCCAGCAGGACCGGACTAGCGGGAGGGACCGGGGAGCTGTTTTTT. It translates to CASRTGLAGGTGELFF.

This clonotype was counted many times. This rearrangement joins TRBV11-2 to TRBJ2-1; 8 bases align to TRBD2. Germline CDR1 is SGHAT and CDR2 is FQNNGV. The CDR3 contains 16 residues. Germline trimming cut 5 bases from V and 2 bases from J; bases unmatched to any gene: 8. The CDR3 region is CASSQIAGRTYNEQFF. The DNA for the CDR3 is TGTGCCAGCAGCCAGATAGCGGGGCGGACCTACAATGAGCAGTTCTTC.

The rearrangement joins TRBV28 to TRBJ1-3; 7 bases map to TRBD1. J lost 0 bases, V lost 7 bases, and 18 bases had no gene match. CDR3 length equals 19 residues. Germline CDR1 and CDR2: MDHEN and SYDVKM. CDR3 in DNA: TGTGCCAGCACCCAACTGGGGGACAGTACTTTTTTCTCTGGAAACACCATATATTTT. Its protein product is CASTQLGDSTFFSGNTIYF.

This clonotype was recorded at least ten times. The CDR3, as DNA: TGTGCCAGCAGCTCCTCCATAGGGGCTATGGCCGGGGAGACCCAGTACTTC. As protein: CASSSSIGAMAGETQYF. The genes are TRBV7-2 and TRBJ2-5; TRBD1 might be the D (5 bases). The ends were cut back, 4 bases at V and 5 bases at J, with 23 bases in the middle. The CDR3 is made up of 17 amino acids. Per the germline V gene, CDR1 is SGHTA and CDR2 is FQGNSA.

The chain carries TRBV11-2 and TRBJ1-4; possibly TRBD1 for D (5 bases). Trimming stripped 5 bases from V and 8 bases from J, with 18 bases between. Germline loops: CDR1 SGHAT, CDR2 FQNNGV. The CDR3 extends over 15 amino acids. CDR3 amino acids: CASSPRGLFGEKLFF. CDR3 in DNA: TGTGCCAGCAGCCCCCGGGGCCTCTTCGGGGAAAAACTGTTTTTT.

The CDR3 is CSVETAGSEQFF. CDR3 DNA sequence: TGCAGCGTTGAGACAGCCGGGAGTGAGCAGTTCTTC. The V call is TRBV29-1, the J call TRBJ2-1, with a possible D match to TRBD2 (6 bases). V was clipped by 3 bases and J by 9 bases, with 12 bases between them. The CDR3 loop spans 12 amino acids. Germline V gene lookup returns CDR1 SQVTM and CDR2 ANQGSEA.

This clonotype was recorded at least ten times. The gene calls are TRBV5-1 and TRBJ2-1; 9 bases match TRBD2. The length of the CDR3 is 15 residues. The V and J ends lost 0 bases and 7 bases, in that order; junction bases with no gene match: 5. Germline loops: CDR1 SGHRS, CDR2 YFSETQ. The CDR3 loop is CASSLGRGGHNEQFF. For the CDR3, the DNA is TGCGCCAGCAGCTTGGGGCGGGGGGGCCATAATGAGCAGTTCTTC.

The sample holds many counts of this clonotype. The chain is built from TRBV20-1 and TRBJ2-3; D possibly uses TRBD1 or TRBD2 (5 bases each). CDR1 DFQATT and CDR2 SNEGSKA come from the germline V gene (reference sequence). The CDR3 runs 14 residues. V was shortened by 2 bases and J by 0 bases, with 9 bases between the two germline ends. CDR3 bases: TGCAGTGCTAGACACGGGGCTAGCACAGATACGCAGTATTTT. This sequence encodes CSARHGASTDTQYF.

The chain couples TRBV7-6 to TRBJ2-1; 11 positions agree with TRBD2. Trimming at V came to 2 bases and at J to 6 bases, leaving 6 bases not matched to a gene. CDR1 and CDR2 (germline): SGHVS, FNYEAQ. The CDR3 has 16 residues. In DNA, the CDR3 is TGTGCCAGCAGCTTAAGACTTAGCGGGAGGGCCAATGAGCAGTTCTTC. Its translation: CASSLRLSGRANEQFF.